This T cell receptor beta chain appears in the sequencing data of a study of shared clonotypes between healthy human individuals (TCRdb year 2020). Some background on the complete study: A few men and a couple of women, aged 18 to 49 years, made up the cohort. For each donor, CD4 naive and CD4 memory were each run on three plates, CD8 naive on two plates, and CD8 memory on one plate. Blood TCR repertoires of four to six healthy adults were deeply sequenced to estimate repertoire size and the extent of clonotype sharing between individuals. To increase sequencing depth and limit assay-specific biases, TCR repertoire library preparation and sequencing were carried out by different laboratories using diverse techniques. Leukapheresis yielded between about 0.85 and 9 billion PBMCs per donor.

The donors were healthy, HIV-negative adults who had no recently reported acute infections or vaccinations. Every donor was a Caucasian adult residing in Nashville, Tennessee, USA. CD4+ T cells were enriched by magnetic negative selection, after which naive cells were positively selected on CD45RA and the negative fraction was taken as the memory subset. Blood was obtained by leukapheresis, after which PBMCs were separated by Ficoll-Histopaque density gradient centrifugation and cryopreserved in liquid nitrogen vapor phase. Analytical flow cytometry was used to check the purity and quantity of every magnetically sorted T cell population. Each sorted fraction had its genomic DNA isolated and then quantified by UV absorbance on a Nanodrop 2000c. For this clone: Its antigen remains unidentified. No much larger clone is present one base from it, and per-base qualities are unavailable.

Summary of the overall study and its limitations: Even with the large sequencing depth, rarefaction of the sorted-subset datasets indicated that sequencing was incomplete. Pairwise subsampling led to the expectation that sequencing depth would affect the degree of clonotype sharing among donors. Sampling was restricted to blood, and TCR repertoires in tissue are likely to differ from TCR repertoires in blood. Because the study included only a small number of donors, the genetic and exposure-history diversity represented was limited. Higher generation probabilities were observed for clonotypes shared by all four sorted-subset donors than for non-shared clonotypes. Naive subsets generally had larger estimated clonotype richness than memory subsets. Sharing across four donors was observed for 4.5% to 6.5% of naive CD4, over 3% of naive CD8, 2% to 2.5% of memory CD4, and about 0.4% of memory CD8 clonotypes.

Using the deep immunoSEQ assay, TCR CDR3 regions were amplified from genomic DNA by multiplex PCR. For each cell subset, the extracted genomic DNA was distributed evenly across all wells of several immunoSEQ 96-well plates, and each plate served as one replicate. For sorted subsets, approximately 190 ng genomic DNA, equal to about 30,000 T cell genomes, was loaded into each replicate PCR. Purified libraries were measured with a Qubit 3.0 fluorometer, size-checked on a Bioanalyzer 2100, and measured again with the KAPA Library Quantification kit. Each immunoSEQ 96-well plate was sequenced on its own single-read 150-cycle Illumina NextSeq 550 flow cell. The authors processed their data as follows. Because the immunoSEQ output held only junctional sequences and lacked quality scores, the filtering could not match the filtering applied to full-length reads. To assign V/J genes and CDR3, sequences were annotated using PyIR, a Python wrapper for IgBLAST v1.9, with IMGT germline references. Reads were filtered out if the reads had weak V/J assignments (E-value above 1e-6), no CDR3, stop codons, out-of-frame junctions, or ambiguous translated residues. V3J clonotypes were defined as sequences sharing an identical inferred V gene, J gene, and CDR3 amino acid sequence. The percentage overlap between two repertoires was calculated by dividing the number of shared unique clonotypes by the size of the smaller repertoire. Repertoire richness was assessed with RTK rarefaction, the Chao1 estimator, and Recon v2.1 estimates of unobserved clonotypes. OLGA was used to compute generation probabilities for all TCRbeta clonotypes that the gDNA method yielded from a few donors. TCRdb re-hosts the immuneACCESS table, in-frame sequences only. Its copies lack some clones; in the studies checked, an unresolved V gene accounts for under half of them, and the cause for the rest is not known. V and J calls and clone size follow that table, whereas D and trimming were derived from the DNA. This sample gives 950,000 to 1,100,000 clones in total; about 75% of them show up just once. The top ten clonotypes cover about 1.5% of the sample.

The V end loses 6 bases and the J end loses 2 bases, and a stretch of 11 bases separates them. The germline V gene (reference sequence) yields LNHDA for CDR1 and SQIVND for CDR2. The CDR3 numbers 14 residues from cysteine through phenylalanine. Only CDR3 DNA is held: 42 bases, read in frame from base 1. The sample comprised memory CD4+ T cells sorted from blood. This sample's cell subset or site label indicates: CD45RA-negative fraction. The source is a man between 18 and 35 years old in good health. The sequence links TRBV19 to TRBJ1-3, with TRBD1 perhaps the D gene, on 5 matching bases. In nucleotides, the sequence is TGTGCCAGTAGAAGGGGTAATGCTGGAAACACCATATATTTT. Its coded protein is CASRRGNAGNTIYF.